The clone carrying this T cell receptor (beta chain) occurred once. Treatment here: around 19 received Ad26.COV2.S at low or high dose, single or two shots; about 5 received placebo; per-sample allocation not given. Each sample was drawn 63 days after the first injection (of vaccine or placebo). The protocol was immunoSEQ multiplex PCR, while the TCRdb copy is restricted to in-frame clones and leaves out a portion. The sample contains 350,000 to 450,000 clones, around four fifths of which appear only once. This sample was included in a study of Ad26.COV2.S vaccination and SARS-CoV-2 variants. This TCR came from a person between 18 and 65 years old who received the Ad26.COV2.S COVID-19 vaccine or a placebo. The source material was peripheral blood, sampled in a trial of Ad26.COV2.S vaccine versus placebo.

This chain's CDR3 is CAIRPGTSGYTGELFF. The CDR3 DNA sequence: TGTGCCATCAGACCCGGGACTAGCGGTTACACCGGGGAGCTGTTTTTT. The chain has TRBV10-3 and TRBJ2-2; 11 nucleotides align to TRBD2. CDR1 is ENHRY and CDR2 is SYGVKD in the germline V gene. V was pared by 6 bases and J by 3 bases, with 6 bases of the junction left unmatched. The CDR3 length is 16 residues.